This is a list of T cell receptor beta chains from one sample in a study of immune evolution from preneoplasia to lung adenocarcinoma. TCRdb's copy holds only in-frame clones and misses some; the assay was immunoSEQ multiplex PCR. The data hold about 4,800 clones, with about 82% observed a single time. Material: FFPE lung adenocarcinoma in situ tissue. These receptors all stem from a person between 70 and 80 years old with lung adenocarcinoma. Both conserved end residues are part of each CDR3. The D gene is left open where the match is weak. Size is omitted from some rows. Given values are once, few, many or a class for expanded clones.

d_call j_call v_call clone_size cdr3_nt cdr3_aa
TRBD2 TRBJ2-7 TRBV27 . TGTGCCAGCAGGACTAGCGGCGCCGGGGCCCACGAGCAGTACTTC CASRTSGAGAHEQYF
. TRBJ2-2 TRBV7-9 . TGTGCCAGCAGCTCTCCGCCCGGGGAGCTGTTTTTT CASSSPPGELFF
TRBD1 TRBJ1-2 TRBV30 . TGTGCCTGGACTGGGGACAGGGGAAGAGATGGCTACACCTTC CAWTGDRGRDGYTF
. TRBJ2-1 TRBV11-3 . TGTGCCAGCAGCCCAGACGGGACGTCCTACAATGAGCAGTTCTTC CASSPDGTSYNEQFF
. TRBJ1-2 TRBV18 . TGTGCCAGCTCACCACGATCTGCGGGGGATGGCTACACCTTC CASSPRSAGDGYTF
TRBD2 TRBJ2-1 TRBV14 . TGTGCCAGCAGCCAAGATCAGGCGGGAGTACCAGTCCGAAAGCAGTTCTTC CASSQDQAGVPVRKQFF
. TRBJ1-3 TRBV6-4 . TGTGCCAGCAGCGAATCAGGGAGTGGAAACACCATATATTTT CASSESGSGNTIYF
. TRBJ2-7 TRBV9 . TGTGCCAGCAGCGTAGAGGCAGGTGTGAACTACGAGCAGTACTTC CASSVEAGVNYEQYF
. TRBJ2-3 TRBV27 . TGTGCCAGCAGAAAAGGGGCCACAGATACGCAGTATTTT CASRKGATDTQYF
. TRBJ1-5 TRBV20-1 . TGCAGTGCCCCAACACCCCAGCATTTT CSAPTPQHF
. TRBJ2-1 TRBV19 . TGTGCCAGTAGGAACTTGCGACCCGACCCTCACGCATACAATGAGCAGTTCTTC CASRNLRPDPHAYNEQFF
. TRBJ2-3 TRBV4-1 . TGCGCCAGCAGCCAAGATAAGCAGGGGGGTGCTAGCACAGATACGCAGTATTTT CASSQDKQGGASTDTQYF
TRBD1 TRBJ1-1 TRBV29-1 . TGCAGCGTTGGGGGAGGGACAGGGGATGAAGCTTTCTTT CSVGGGTGDEAFF
. TRBJ1-1 TRBV29-1 few TGCAGCGAGGCGACAGCAGAAAGATCTTTCTTT CSEATAERSFF
. TRBJ1-1 TRBV29-1 . TGCAGCGCCCGACACGGGAGAAGCGCTGAAGCTTTCTTT CSARHGRSAEAFF
TRBD2 TRBJ2-5 TRBV7-2 . TGTGCCAGCAGCCTACTAGCGGGAGGAACCCAGTACTTC CASSLLAGGTQYF
. TRBJ1-3 TRBV15 . TGTGCCACCAGCAGATCAACGGGGGGTTTTGTTTCTGGAAACACCATATATTTT CATSRSTGGFVSGNTIYF
. TRBJ1-2 TRBV25-1 once TGTGCCAGCAGTCGGACGGACGGTATTGGCTACACCTTC CASSRTDGIGYTF
TRBD2 TRBJ2-1 TRBV29-1 . TGCAGCGTTGGGGGACTAGCGGGAGGCAATGAGCAGTTCTTC CSVGGLAGGNEQFF
. TRBJ2-5 TRBV27 . TGTGCCAGCATGAGGGCCAACCAAGAGACCCAGTACTTC CASMRANQETQYF
TRBD1 TRBJ1-2 TRBV6-5 . TGTGCCAGCAGTTACTCGGTCGGGACAGGGGGTGGCTACACCTTC CASSYSVGTGGGYTF
. TRBJ2-6 TRBV5-4 . TGTGCCAGCAGCCGTCATATCCGGGACGGTAAGACTGGGGCCAACGTCCTGACTTTC CASSRHIRDGKTGANVLTF
TRBD1 TRBJ1-5 TRBV27 . TGTGCCAGCAGTTTAAACAGGGGTAGCAATCAGCCCCAGCATTTT CASSLNRGSNQPQHF
. TRBJ2-7 TRBV5-6 . TGTGCCAGCAGCTTGTACAACTCCTACGAGCAGTACTTC CASSLYNSYEQYF
. TRBJ1-5 TRBV6-5 . TGTGCCAGCAGTATGGGGGTCGATCAGCCCCAGCATTTT CASSMGVDQPQHF